Presented here are 8 T cell receptor beta chains from one specimen sequenced in a study of blood T cell repertoires in COVID-19. Method: immunoSEQ multiplex PCR; TCRdb's copy keeps in-frame clones and lacks some. Here the sample spans roughly 100,000 clones, 70% to 90% being singletons. What was sequenced was peripheral blood. The receptors were sampled from a woman aged 80 or over with acute or convalescent COVID-19.

V is TRBV5-1 and J is TRBJ2-7; TRBD2 matches at 9 bases. Germline CDR1 SGHRS, CDR2 YFSETQ. After removal of 2 bases from V and 5 bases from J, the junction contained 5 bases not matched to a gene. The CDR3 totals 14 residues. The CDR3 loop is CASSLRAGGDEQYF. CDR3 coding DNA: TGCGCCAGCAGCTTAAGGGCGGGGGGGGACGAGCAGTACTTC. Full variable domain (outside the CDR3, taken from reference TRBV5-1 and TRBJ2-7): KAGVTQTPRYLIKTRGQQVTLSCSPISGHRSVSWYQQTPGQGLQFLFEYFSETQRNKGNFPGRFSGRQFSNSRSEMNVSTLELGDSALYLCASSLRAGGDEQYFGPGTRLTVT.

This chain connects TRBV29-1 to TRBJ1-3, with 9 bases that match TRBD1. The CDR3 sequence is 14 residues long. The ends lost 7 bases at V and 4 bases at J; junction bases unmatched: 8. CDR1 and CDR2 (germline): SQVTM, ANQGSEA. The CDR3 protein is CSAGTGPYGNTIYF. The CDR3 nucleotides read TGCAGCGCAGGGACAGGGCCTTACGGAAACACCATATATTTT.

The chain employs TRBV27 and TRBJ1-1; D uncertain. In germline, CDR1 is MNHEY, CDR2 SMNVEV (reference sequence). Trimming removed 3 bases from V and 0 bases from J, with 11 bases in between. The CDR3 consists of 15 residues. CDR3 protein: CASSLTPRVNTEAFF. In DNA form, the CDR3 reads TGTGCCAGCAGTTTGACCCCCCGGGTGAACACTGAAGCTTTCTTT.

The V call is TRBV3-1 (or the pseudogene TRBV3-2), the J call TRBJ2-1, with D maybe TRBD2 (6 bases). Per germline, CDR1 LGHDT and CDR2 YNNKEL (reference sequence). Deletions cut 4 bases from V and 2 bases from J, with 9 bases between. The CDR3 is made up of 14 amino acids. Here the CDR3 reads CASSLGTAYNEQFF. The CDR3, as DNA: TGTGCCAGCAGCCTCGGGACTGCCTACAATGAGCAGTTCTTC.

The V and J genes are TRBV10-3 and TRBJ2-5, with a possible D match to TRBD2 (5 bases). Germline V gene lookup returns CDR1 ENHRY and CDR2 SYGVKD. The germline V and J ends were trimmed by 0 bases and 5 bases, with 10 bases remaining between them. The CDR3 is 14 residues long. CDR3 nucleotide sequence: TGTGCCATCAGTGAGTCGCGGGTAGGTGAGACCCAGTACTTC. This gives the protein CAISESRVGETQYF.

CDR3 bases: TGTGCCAGTAGTACAGGGACAGGGATTAGCAATCAGCCCCAGCATTTT. It is translated as CASSTGTGISNQPQHF. The genes are TRBV19 and TRBJ1-5, with 9 bases fitting TRBD1. The germline gives CDR1 LNHDA, CDR2 SQIVND (reference sequence). This CDR3 comprises 16 residues. V lost 4 bases and J lost 0; bases outside the gene matches: 4.

This sequence joins TRBV4-1 and TRBJ2-7; TRBD1 aligns across 7 bases. Per the germline V gene, CDR1 is MGHRA and CDR2 is YSYEKL. With 1 base clipped from V and 3 bases from J, the junction kept 9 bases outside the gene matches. There are 16 residues in the CDR3. CDR3 nucleotides: TGCGCCAGCAGCCAAGGACAGGGAGCCTCTATCTACGAGCAGTACTTC. The encoded protein is CASSQGQGASIYEQYF.

V gene TRBV19 combines with J gene TRBJ2-7, with D tentatively TRBD2 (6 bases). The CDR3 spans 14 residues. Trimming removed 4 bases from V and 4 bases from J, with 14 bases in between. Germline CDR1 LNHDA, CDR2 SQIVND (reference sequence). CDR3 region: CASSTSGLGYEQYF. The CDR3, as DNA: TGTGCCAGTAGTACCTCGGGACTGGGGTACGAGCAGTACTTC.